Listed below are T cell receptor beta chains from one sample, sequenced in a study of cytomegalovirus exposure and HLA in healthy donors. Only in-frame clones appear in the TCRdb table, and some are missing; sequencing was by immunoSEQ multiplex PCR. The table includes 120,000 or so clones, 78% detected once. The sequencing sample was made of PBMCs. These receptor sequences come from a woman between 40 and 55 years old in good health and CMV-seronegative. CDR3s include the opening cysteine and the closing phenylalanine or tryptophan. Fields, in order: J gene, V gene, clone size, D gene, CDR3 protein, CDR3 DNA. A D gene is named only where the DNA matches it firmly. The listing skips clone size in some rows; elsewhere it reads once, few, many or a size class.

TRBJ2-2 | TRBV27 | few | - | CASSFGGRDTGELFF | TGTGCCAGCAGTTTTGGGGGGAGAGACACCGGGGAGCTGTTTTTT
TRBJ2-3 | TRBV29-1 | - | - | CSAGRDPRGDTQYF | TGCAGCGCCGGTCGCGACCCTAGGGGGGATACGCAGTATTTT
TRBJ2-1 | TRBV28 | once | TRBD2 | CASSRGYQGLAGGAGQFF | TGTGCCAGCAGTCGTGGTTACCAGGGACTAGCGGGAGGGGCCGGGCAGTTCTTC
TRBJ2-3 | TRBV6-4 | - | TRBD1 | CASRSDRGADTQYF | TGTGCCAGCAGATCGGACAGGGGGGCAGATACGCAGTATTTT
TRBJ1-1 | TRBV19 | - | - | CASTAGLYTEAFF | TGTGCCAGTACCGCGGGACTGTACACTGAAGCTTTCTTT
TRBJ2-1 | TRBV7-9 | once | - | CASSLGEINEQFF | TGTGCCAGCAGCTTAGGCGAGATCAATGAGCAGTTCTTC
TRBJ1-2 | TRBV6-1 | once | - | CASSERGDGYTF | TGTGCCAGCAGTGAACGCGGGGACGGCTACACCTTC
TRBJ2-6 | TRBV7-2 | - | - | CARRESGANGLTF | TGTGCCAGACGGGAGTCTGGGGCCAACGGCCTGACTTTC
TRBJ2-7 | TRBV6-1 | - | - | CASKVLESEQYF | TGTGCCAGCAAGGTACTAGAATCCGAGCAGTACTTC
TRBJ2-3 | TRBV18 | - | - | CASSPPRASGTDTQYF | TGTGCCAGCTCACCACCCCGGGCCTCGGGGACAGATACGCAGTATTTT
TRBJ1-5 | TRBV18 | - | TRBD1 | CASSPNRDRVIQPQHF | TGTGCCAGCTCACCGAACCGGGACAGGGTTATCCAGCCCCAGCATTTT
TRBJ2-2 | TRBV28 | - | - | CASSFRGGGTTGELFF | TGTGCCAGCAGTTTCCGAGGGGGGGGGACGACCGGGGAGCTGTTTTTT
TRBJ2-1 | TRBV18 | - | TRBD1 | CASSPGQPLYNEQFF | TGTGCCAGCTCACCGGGACAGCCCCTTTACAATGAGCAGTTCTTC
TRBJ2-2 | TRBV19 | few | - | CASTMEWVDTGELFF | TGTGCCAGTACCATGGAGTGGGTCGACACCGGGGAGCTGTTTTTT
TRBJ1-1 | TRBV5-1 | - | - | CASSAAIQGEAFF | TGCGCCAGCAGCGCCGCAATACAGGGCGAAGCTTTCTTT
TRBJ2-7 | TRBV2 | - | TRBD1 | CASRADRGPAYEQYF | TGTGCCAGCAGAGCAGACAGGGGGCCAGCCTACGAGCAGTACTTC
TRBJ2-7 | TRBV7-2 | - | - | CASSGGSRYEQYF | TGTGCCAGCAGCGGGGGGTCGAGGTACGAGCAGTACTTC
TRBJ1-1 | TRBV28 | - | TRBD1 | CASSPASSGGTAFF | TGTGCCAGCAGTCCCGCCTCGTCAGGGGGCACGGCTTTCTTT
TRBJ1-3 | TRBV9 | - | - | CASSVANAGSGNTIYF | TGTGCCAGCAGCGTAGCGAACGCGGGCTCTGGAAACACCATATATTTT
TRBJ1-2 | TRBV29-1 | - | - | CSVQGGGGYTF | TGCAGCGTTCAAGGGGGAGGAGGCTACACCTTC
TRBJ2-2 | TRBV11-3 | - | TRBD2 | CASSPGRAGGAGELFF | TGTGCCAGCAGCCCCGGGAGGGCCGGGGGGGCCGGGGAGCTGTTTTTT
TRBJ2-1 | TRBV11-2 | - | TRBD2 | CASSWGGGRAWNEQFF | TGTGCCAGCAGCTGGGGGGGCGGGAGGGCCTGGAATGAGCAGTTCTTC
TRBJ2-1 | TRBV19 | - | TRBD1 | CASSIMDRRDNEQFF | TGTGCCAGTAGTATAATGGACAGGAGAGATAATGAGCAGTTCTTC
TRBJ1-5 | TRBV13 | - | - | CASSLGVGNQPQHF | TGTGCCAGCAGCTTGGGAGTTGGCAATCAGCCCCAGCATTTT
TRBJ2-7 | TRBV7-9 | - | TRBD2 | CASSQWTSGSAYEQYF | TGTGCCAGCAGCCAGTGGACTAGCGGGTCAGCCTACGAGCAGTACTTC
TRBJ2-7 | TRBV7-6 | - | TRBD1 | CASSDGQGIREQYF | TGTGCCAGCAGCGACGGACAGGGTATCAGGGAGCAGTACTTC
TRBJ2-1 | TRBV27 | - | TRBD1 | CASSQDRISYNEQFF | TGTGCCAGCAGTCAGGACAGGATTTCCTACAATGAGCAGTTCTTC
TRBJ1-3 | TRBV25-1 | - | TRBD1 | CASSDARTGSGNTIYF | TGTGCCAGCAGTGACGCAAGGACAGGCTCTGGAAACACCATATATTTT
TRBJ2-7 | TRBV27 | - | TRBD1 | CASSVYTGGEQYF | TGTGCCAGCAGCGTATATACAGGGGGCGAGCAGTACTTC
TRBJ1-1 | TRBV10-1 | - | - | CASSDSRQGGTEAFF | TGCGCCAGCAGTGACTCGCGGCAGGGAGGCACTGAAGCTTTCTTT
TRBJ2-2 | TRBV5-6 | - | TRBD1 | CASSYFGQGGTGELFF | TGTGCCAGCAGCTACTTTGGACAGGGTGGCACCGGGGAGCTGTTTTTT